Below, 12 T cell receptor beta chains from the same sample are listed, as sequenced in a study of cytomegalovirus exposure and HLA in healthy donors. The PCR contained 60 Vbeta and 13 Jbeta primers. Measured with immunoSEQ multiplex PCR; TCRdb has only the in-frame clones, and not every one. The sample holds approximately 89,000 clones, approximately 76% seen once. The sample consisted of PBMCs. These receptors all stem from a young man in good health and CMV-seropositive.

A remark on this clone: Other DNA sequences in the same sample also yield this CDR3. This chain connects TRBV5-1 to TRBJ2-5; TRBD2 matches 13 bases. The germline V gene has CDR1 SGHRS and CDR2 YFSETQ. J was trimmed by 2 bases and V by 4 bases; bases with no gene match: 5. The CDR3 runs to 16 residues. CDR3 sequence reads: CASSTRLAGGQETQYF. The CDR3 coding sequence is TGCGCCAGCAGCACCAGACTAGCGGGGGGACAAGAGACCCAGTACTTC.

The chain uses TRBV21-1 and TRBJ2-1; the D call of TRBD2 is as the table states it, not checked on the DNA. TRBV21-1 is a known pseudogene. The CDR3 is made up of 21 amino acids. CDR3 bases: TGTGCCAGCAGCAAAGGGTCCGGGAGGAGCGGGGGGGCCTGTTCCTACAATGAGCAGTTCTTC. It encodes CASSKGSGRSGGACSYNEQFF.

This clone was seen a handful of times. This sequence joins TRBV5-4 and TRBJ1-1; D possibly corresponds to TRBD1 (5 bases). Germline values: CDR1 SGHNT, CDR2 YYREEE (reference sequence). The CDR3 spans 14 residues. V lost 0 bases, J lost 4 bases, and 10 bases lay in between. In DNA form, the CDR3 reads TGTGCCAGCAGCTTGGCGGGGGTGGGCACTGAAGCTTTCTTT. This sequence encodes CASSLAGVGTEAFF.

The CDR3: CASSLTGENYGYTF. The CDR3 DNA sequence: TGCGCCAGCAGCTTGACAGGGGAGAACTATGGCTACACCTTC. The chain uses TRBV5-1 and TRBJ1-2; the match to TRBD1 covers 7 bases. CDR1 SGHRS and CDR2 YFSETQ come from the germline V gene. The CDR3 is made up of 14 amino acids. Trimming took 1 base from V and 2 from J; bases not matched to a gene: 2.

The rearrangement uses TRBV5-1 and TRBJ1-1; 8 bases are shared with TRBD1. CDR1 is SGHRS, CDR2 YFSETQ, per germline. Trimming took 4 bases from V and 2 from J; bases not matched to a gene: 10. The CDR3 has 16 residues. CDR3 residues: CASSPGTGGINTEAFF. In DNA, the CDR3 is TGCGCCAGCAGCCCCGGGACAGGTGGGATAAACACTGAAGCTTTCTTT.

This chain joins TRBV4-2 and TRBJ2-7; maybe TRBD2 (6 bases). The CDR3 is made up of 16 amino acids. Trimming shortened V by 0 bases and J by 8 bases, and 20 bases separated the two germline ends. In germline, CDR1 is LGHNA, CDR2 YNFKEQ. The CDR3 protein is CASSQDGLPLTRKQYF. CDR3 DNA sequence: TGTGCCAGCAGCCAAGATGGACTACCCCTTACGAGGAAGCAGTACTTC.

This chain joins TRBV4-3 and TRBJ1-2; D is unclear. CDR1 is LGHNA and CDR2 is YSLEER in the germline V gene. Deletions cut 6 bases from V and 5 bases from J, with 13 bases between. The CDR3 contains 13 residues. CDR3 amino acids: CASSPISGYGYTF. In nucleotides, the CDR3 is TGCGCCAGCAGTCCTATATCGGGGTATGGCTACACCTTC.

This chain uses TRBV7-2 with TRBJ1-2; D call uncertain. The germline gives CDR1 SGHTA, CDR2 FQGNSA. With 3 bases removed from V and 0 bases from J, the gap between germline ends came to 8 bases. The CDR3 is 14 amino acids. CDR3 bases: TGTGCCAGCAGCTTGACAAGAGCTAACTATGGCTACACCTTC. Protein sequence: CASSLTRANYGYTF.

The chain couples TRBV2 to TRBJ1-5; 7 nucleotides agree with TRBD1. Germline V gene lookup returns CDR1 SNHLY and CDR2 FYNNEI. The length of the CDR3 is 14 residues. Losses at the gene ends were 5 bases for V and 3 bases for J; bases not matched to a gene: 4. The CDR3 nucleotides read TGTGCCAGCAGTTTAGGGGGCGTCAATCAGCCCCAGCATTTT. It codes for CASSLGGVNQPQHF.

The chain has TRBV7-2 and TRBJ2-2; the match to TRBD2 covers 8 bases. Germline V gene lookup returns CDR1 SGHTA and CDR2 FQGNSA. V shed 1 base and J 7 bases; nucleotides not matched to a gene: 11. CDR3 size: 17 residues. In DNA form, the CDR3 reads TGTGCCAGCAGCTTAGTGTCTCTGGCGGGGGGTGGCGGGGAGCTGTTTTTT. Translating it yields CASSLVSLAGGGGELFF.

The chain uses TRBV11-2 and TRBJ2-7; D not resolved. Trimming took off 3 bases at V and 2 bases at J, with 8 bases between the two ends. The germline V gene has CDR1 SGHAT and CDR2 FQNNGV. CDR3 length equals 13 residues. The CDR3 region has the DNA TGTGCCAGCAGCTTTGGGCAAACCTACGAGCAGTACTTC. Translation: CASSFGQTYEQYF.

This sequence joins TRBV2 and TRBJ1-5; 9 nucleotides line up with TRBD1. V was pared by 6 bases and J by 9 bases, with 9 bases of the junction left unmatched. Looked up from germline, CDR1 is SNHLY and CDR2 is FYNNEI. The CDR3 contains 14 residues. The CDR3: CASSRQGVGWPQHF. The CDR3 coding sequence is TGTGCCAGCAGCCGACAGGGGGTAGGTTGGCCCCAGCATTTT.